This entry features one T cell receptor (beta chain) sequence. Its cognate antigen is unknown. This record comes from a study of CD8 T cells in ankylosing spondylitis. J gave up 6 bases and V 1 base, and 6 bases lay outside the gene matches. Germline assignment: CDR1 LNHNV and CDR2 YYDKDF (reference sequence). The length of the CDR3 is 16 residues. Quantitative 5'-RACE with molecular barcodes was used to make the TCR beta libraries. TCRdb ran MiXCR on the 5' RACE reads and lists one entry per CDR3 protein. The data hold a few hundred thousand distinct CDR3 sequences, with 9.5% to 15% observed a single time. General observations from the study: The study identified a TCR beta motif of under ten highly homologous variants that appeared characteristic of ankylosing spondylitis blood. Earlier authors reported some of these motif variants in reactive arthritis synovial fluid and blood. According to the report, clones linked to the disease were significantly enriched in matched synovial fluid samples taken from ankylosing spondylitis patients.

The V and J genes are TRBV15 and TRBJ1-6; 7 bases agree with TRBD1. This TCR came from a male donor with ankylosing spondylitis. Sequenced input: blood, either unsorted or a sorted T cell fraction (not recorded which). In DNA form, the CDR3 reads TGTGCCACCAGCAGAGTACGGTCAGGGGGTAATTCACCCCTCCACTTT. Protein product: CATSRVRSGGNSPLHF.